The next 25 T cell receptor beta chains were all read from a single sample in a study of cytomegalovirus exposure and HLA in healthy donors. PCR used 60 Vbeta primers and 13 Jbeta primers. Assay used: immunoSEQ multiplex PCR; TCRdb lists only in-frame clones, some missing. The repertoire table contains about 210,000 clones. The sequenced sample consisted of PBMCs. These receptors were obtained from a woman aged 25 to 39 in good health and CMV-seropositive.

The chain has TRBV2 and TRBJ2-3, with 8 bases fitting TRBD1. The CDR3 is made up of 17 amino acids. The germline gives CDR1 SNHLY, CDR2 FYNNEI. Unmatched junction bases numbered 15, after V lost 5 bases and J lost 5 bases. The CDR3 loop reads CASSTQGALAVLDTQYF. DNA for the CDR3: TGTGCCAGCAGTACCCAGGGGGCGCTGGCCGTCTTAGATACGCAGTATTTT.

This chain joins TRBV4-1 and TRBJ2-7; TRBD1 matches 9 bases. The V gene's germline CDR1 is MGHRA and CDR2 YSYEKL. This CDR3 has 15 residues. Trimming removed 1 base from V and 7 bases from J; junction bases left unmatched: 8. The CDR3 bases are TGCGCCAGCAGCCAAGCCGGGACAGGGCTAGGGGAGCAGTACTTC. As protein: CASSQAGTGLGEQYF.

The chain is built from TRBV14 and TRBJ2-7; TRBD2 aligns across 7 bases. Germline loops: CDR1 SGHDN, CDR2 FVKESK. The CDR3 is made up of 16 amino acids. V dropped 0 bases and J dropped 0; count of bases not matched to a gene: 5. CDR3 DNA sequence: TGTGCCAGCAGCCAAGATGGAGAGCGGGACTCCTACGAGCAGTACTTC. It translates to CASSQDGERDSYEQYF.

The chain recombines TRBV28 with TRBJ1-2; D uncertain. Germline CDR1 reads MDHEN; CDR2 reads SYDVKM. V was pared by 3 bases and J by 6 bases, with 17 bases between. This CDR3 is 15 amino acids long. CDR3 coding DNA: TGTGCCAGCAGTTTTTTGGGAGATCTCCTAAATGGCTACACCTTC. Amino acid sequence: CASSFLGDLLNGYTF.

The chain employs TRBV19 and TRBJ1-3; tentatively, D is TRBD1 (5 bases). CDR3 length: 15 residues. The germline V gene has CDR1 LNHDA and CDR2 SQIVND (reference sequence). V was shortened by 7 bases and J by 0 bases, with 13 bases between the two germline ends. DNA of the CDR3: TGTGCCAGTACCTTGACGGGGGGCTCTGGAAACACCATATATTTT. Translated, it gives CASTLTGGSGNTIYF.

The chain carries TRBV5-1 and TRBJ2-5, with D possibly TRBD2 on 5 matching bases. Trimming removed 1 base from V and 2 bases from J, with 9 bases in between. The CDR3 extends over 14 amino acids. The V gene's germline CDR1 is SGHRS and CDR2 YFSETQ. This CDR3 is CASSLYGVQETQYF. The DNA of the CDR3 is TGCGCCAGCAGCTTGTACGGGGTACAAGAGACCCAGTACTTC.

The chain couples TRBV12-5 to TRBJ2-1, with TRBD1 identical over 10 bases. With 0 bases clipped from V and 9 bases from J, the junction kept 5 bases outside the gene matches. The germline CDR1 and CDR2 sequences are LGHNT and FRNRAP. The CDR3 runs to 15 residues. The CDR3 DNA reads as TGTGCTAGTGGTTTGGTACGACAGGGGGCAGGTGAGCAGTTCTTC. Translation gives CASGLVRQGAGEQFF.

The CDR3 spells CASSLGGEYNEQFF. The CDR3 nucleotides read TGTGCCAGCAGCCTAGGGGGCGAATACAATGAGCAGTTCTTC. This chain uses TRBV11-1 with TRBJ2-1; 7 positions match TRBD1. Trimming took 5 bases from V and 4 from J; bases not matched to a gene: 5. CDR3 length equals 14 residues. Germline V gene sequence: CDR1 SGHAT, CDR2 FQDESV (reference sequence).

The chain combines TRBV7-9 with TRBJ2-7; tentatively, D is TRBD2 (6 bases). The germline V and J ends were trimmed by 6 bases and 3 bases, with 18 bases remaining between them. From germline, CDR1 is SEHNR and CDR2 FQNEAQ (reference sequence). The CDR3 sequence is 15 residues long. The chain's CDR3 is CASRHGTWGVYEQYF. CDR3 coding DNA: TGTGCCAGCAGACACGGGACGTGGGGGGTCTACGAGCAGTACTTC.

The CDR3 DNA is TGCGCCAGCAGCTTGGGAGCGGAGTTCACTGGAAACACCATATATTTT. Amino acids: CASSLGAEFTGNTIYF. The J gene is TRBJ1-3, the V gene TRBV5-1; D gene uncertain. Per the germline V gene, CDR1 is SGHRS and CDR2 is YFSETQ. The CDR3 consists of 16 residues. Trimming left V 0 bases short and J 2 bases short, with 12 bases between.

The chain employs TRBV4-1 and TRBJ2-1, with 10 bases matching TRBD1. Germline CDR1 is MGHRA and CDR2 is YSYEKL. This CDR3 region has 17 residues. The trim removed 4 bases at V and 0 bases at J, leaving 6 bases unmatched. CDR3 residues: CASSRGQGTSSYNEQFF. CDR3 DNA: TGCGCCAGCAGCCGGGGACAGGGGACGAGCTCCTACAATGAGCAGTTCTTC.

The chain links TRBV5-1 to TRBJ2-1; 9 bases agree with TRBD2. V lost 4 bases and J lost 5; bases outside the gene matches: 7. The length of the CDR3 is 15 residues. Germline V CDR1 and CDR2: SGHRS, YFSETQ. The CDR3 loop reads CASSIWTSDDNEQFF. As DNA, the CDR3 is TGCGCCAGCAGCATCTGGACTAGCGACGACAATGAGCAGTTCTTC.

This CDR3 is CASSEFGQHQETQYF. The CDR3 bases are TGTGCCAGCAGTGAATTCGGACAGCACCAAGAGACCCAGTACTTC. The genes are TRBV2 and TRBJ2-5; perhaps TRBD1 as D (6 bases). The CDR3 loop spans 15 amino acids. Between the trimmed V and J ends, which lost 2 bases and 0 bases, there was a span of 10 bases. The V gene's germline CDR1 is SNHLY and CDR2 FYNNEI.

The chain employs TRBV18 and TRBJ2-1; 7 nucleotides align to TRBD1. Trimming took 4 bases from V and 5 from J; bases not matched to a gene: 17. This CDR3 has 18 residues. CDR1 is KGHSH, CDR2 LQKENI, per germline. As DNA, the CDR3 is TGTGCCAGCTCACTATTCCAGGTCGGAACAGGGGATCACAATGAGCAGTTCTTC. It translates to CASSLFQVGTGDHNEQFF.

The chain recombines TRBV20-1 with TRBJ2-1; D unclear. Germline CDR1 and CDR2: DFQATT and SNEGSKA (reference sequence). The CDR3 totals 10 residues. Trimming took off 3 bases at V and 7 bases at J, with 4 bases between the two ends. CDR3 DNA: TGCAGTGCTAGCCAGAATGAGCAGTTCTTC. It yields the protein CSASQNEQFF.

The rearrangement links TRBV4-2 to TRBJ2-7; 16 positions match TRBD2. This CDR3 has 17 amino acids. V shed 4 bases and J 7 bases; nucleotides not matched to a gene: 10. The germline CDR1 and CDR2 sequences are LGHNA and YNFKEQ. The CDR3 loop reads CASSPNNGTSGRGEQYF. CDR3 DNA: TGTGCCAGCAGCCCGAACAACGGGACTAGCGGGAGGGGAGAGCAGTACTTC.

This chain uses TRBV7-9 with TRBJ2-3, with a possible D match to TRBD2 (5 bases). The CDR3 runs 17 residues. V lost 3 bases and J lost 3, with 19 bases in between. CDR1 and CDR2 from the germline V gene are SEHNR and FQNEAQ (reference sequence). The CDR3 DNA sequence: TGTGCCAGCAGCTTCGCTCCGGGATCAGCCAAGACAGATACGCAGTATTTT. Its translation: CASSFAPGSAKTDTQYF. The full variable domain, with the rest looked up from reference TRBV7-9 and TRBJ2-3, is DTGVSQNPRHKITKRGQNVTFRCDPISEHNRLYWYRQTLGQGPEFLTYFQNEAQLEKSRLLSDRFSAERPKGSFSTLEIQRTEQGDSAMYLCASSFAPGSAKTDTQYFGPGTRLTVL.

The chain has TRBV2 and TRBJ2-5; TRBD2 agrees at 12 bases. This CDR3 comprises 17 residues. The germline CDR1 and CDR2 sequences are SNHLY and FYNNEI. With 1 base clipped from V and 3 bases from J, the junction kept 6 bases outside the gene matches. In nucleotides, the CDR3 is TGTGCCAGCAGTGAAGGTTGGGCTAGCGGGGGGGAAGAGACCCAGTACTTC. It is translated as CASSEGWASGGEETQYF.

V and J are TRBV5-1 and TRBJ2-7, with 7 positions matching TRBD2. The germline V gene has CDR1 SGHRS and CDR2 YFSETQ. The CDR3 sequence is 15 residues long. V trimming: 0 bases; J trimming: 0 bases; junction bases outside the gene matches: 3. The CDR3 region has the DNA TGCGCCAGCAGCTTGGCGCGGGGGAGCTCCTACGAGCAGTACTTC. It codes for CASSLARGSSYEQYF.

The chain recombines TRBV11-2 with TRBJ1-1; 8 positions match TRBD1. V lost 5 bases, J lost 1 base, and 15 bases stayed unmatched. The germline gives CDR1 SGHAT, CDR2 FQNNGV. The CDR3 has 18 residues. The CDR3 DNA sequence: TGTGCCAGCAGCCACCGATTATATTACGGGACAGGGAACACTGAAGCTTTCTTT. Protein sequence: CASSHRLYYGTGNTEAFF.

The CDR3 DNA sequence: TGTGCCAGCAGCTTGGAGTTCAATCAGGGTCCGTGGCAGTACTTC. Translating it yields CASSLEFNQGPWQYF. V and J are TRBV5-5 and TRBJ2-7, with D tentatively TRBD1 (5 bases). The germline V and J ends were trimmed by 0 bases and 9 bases, with 19 bases remaining between them. Germline assignment: CDR1 SGHKS and CDR2 YYEKEE (reference sequence). The CDR3 totals 15 residues. Filled out from reference TRBV5-5 and TRBJ2-7, the complete variable domain reads DAGVTQSPTHLIKTRGQQVTLRCSPISGHKSVSWYQQVLGQGPQFIFQYYEKEERGRGNFPDRFSARQFPNYSSELNVNALLLGDSALYLCASSLEFNQGPWQYFGPGTRLTVT.

This sequence joins TRBV13 and TRBJ2-1; 9 bases are a match to TRBD2. The germline V gene has CDR1 PRHDT and CDR2 FYEKMQ (reference sequence). This CDR3 contains 15 residues. V shed 1 base and J 8 bases; nucleotides not matched to a gene: 6. The CDR3: CASSLEAGGPDEQFF. The DNA for the CDR3 is TGTGCCAGCAGCTTAGAGGCGGGGGGGCCGGATGAGCAGTTCTTC.

V gene TRBV5-4 combines with J gene TRBJ1-2; perhaps TRBD1 as D (5 bases). The CDR3 totals 14 residues. Trimming shortened V by 0 bases and J by 2 bases, and 8 bases separated the two germline ends. In germline, CDR1 is SGHNT, CDR2 YYREEE (reference sequence). CDR3 DNA: TGTGCCAGCAGCTTGGAGACAGCGAACTATGGCTACACCTTC. It encodes CASSLETANYGYTF. Full variable domain (missing parts from reference TRBV5-4 and TRBJ1-2): ETGVTQSPTHLIKTRGQQVTLRCSSQSGHNTVSWYQQALGQGPQFIFQYYREEENGRGNFPPRFSGLQFPNYSSELNVNALELDDSALYLCASSLETANYGYTFGSGTRLTVV.

The rearrangement links TRBV7-6 to TRBJ2-3; no reliable D call. This CDR3 is 13 amino acids long. V dropped 2 bases and J dropped 2 bases, with 5 bases sitting between them. Germline assignment: CDR1 SGHVS and CDR2 FNYEAQ. The CDR3 sequence: CASSLQLTDTQYF. The DNA for the CDR3 is TGTGCCAGCAGCTTACAACTCACAGATACGCAGTATTTT.

In nucleotides, the CDR3 is TGTGCCAGCAGCTTAGGTCTGGGGGGAGGCAGCCAGCCCCAGCATTTT. It yields the protein CASSLGLGGGSQPQHF. The V and J genes are TRBV7-9 and TRBJ1-5; maybe TRBD1 (5 bases). This CDR3 is 16 amino acids long. Trimming removed 1 base from V and 7 bases from J, with 17 bases in between. The germline CDR1 and CDR2 sequences are SEHNR and FQNEAQ (reference sequence).